This TCR beta chain is from a study of T cell responses to AZD1222 COVID-19 vaccine. Study in general: Pooled in the analysis were second doses at about 4 or about 12 weeks. Findings and caveats of the study: Clonal diversity was possibly underestimated; the donors were predominantly white British and more often female. Unmutated variant regions are reportedly targeted by nearly half of spike-specific TCRs. Among AZD1222 vaccinees, only six were seropositive at baseline.

Germline lookup yields CDR1 SGDLS and CDR2 YYNGEE. The CDR3 sequence is 16 residues long. The ends were cut back, 3 bases at V and 0 bases at J, with 15 bases in the middle. The method was immunoSEQ multiplex PCR; TCRdb's version includes in-frame clones alone and lacks a portion of them. Of around 72,000 clones listed, around 86% are singletons. Note on this clone: Antigen: not known.

This clonotype was sampled from an adult in good health. Sequenced here: peripheral blood, sampled on day 0 of AZD1222 vaccination. The rearrangement links TRBV9 to TRBJ1-2; weak D call: TRBD1 (6 bases). The CDR3 spells CASSGTETQANYGYTF. For the CDR3, the DNA is TGTGCCAGCAGCGGGACAGAGACACAAGCTAACTATGGCTACACCTTC.